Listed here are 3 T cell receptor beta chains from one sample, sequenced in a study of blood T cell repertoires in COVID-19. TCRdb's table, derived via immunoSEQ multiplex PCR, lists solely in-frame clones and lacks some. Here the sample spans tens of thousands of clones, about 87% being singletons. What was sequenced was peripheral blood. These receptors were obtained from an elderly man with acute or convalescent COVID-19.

CDR3 nucleotide sequence: TGTGCCAGTGACTCCAAAGGGGGGGTAGGCGGGAGTGGAAGAGAGACCCAGTACTTC. Its translation is CASDSKGGVGGSGRETQYF. The V call is TRBV19, the J call TRBJ2-5; D is possibly TRBD2 (7 bases). The germline gives CDR1 LNHDA, CDR2 SQIVND (reference sequence). CDR3 length: 19 residues. V lost 8 bases to trimming and J lost 4 bases, with 32 bases between them. Complete variable domain (other parts from reference TRBV19 and TRBJ2-5): DGGITQSPKYLFRKEGQNVTLSCEQNLNHDAMYWYRQDPGQGLRLIYYSQIVNDFQKGDIAEGYSVSREKKESFPLTVTSAQKNPTAFYLCASDSKGGVGGSGRETQYFGPGTRLLVL.

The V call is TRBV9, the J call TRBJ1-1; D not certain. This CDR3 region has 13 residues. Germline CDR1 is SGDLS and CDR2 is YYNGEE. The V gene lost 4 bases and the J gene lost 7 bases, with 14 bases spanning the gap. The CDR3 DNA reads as TGTGCCAGCAGCCCCTACCACAGAAATGAAGCTTTCTTT. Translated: CASSPYHRNEAFF.

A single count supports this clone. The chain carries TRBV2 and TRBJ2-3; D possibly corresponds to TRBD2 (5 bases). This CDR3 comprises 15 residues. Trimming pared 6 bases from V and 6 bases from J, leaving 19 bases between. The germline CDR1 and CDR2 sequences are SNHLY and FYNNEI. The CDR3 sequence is CASRLDVQATDTQYF. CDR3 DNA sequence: TGTGCCAGCAGACTAGACGTTCAGGCCACTGATACGCAGTATTTT.